These 26 T cell receptor beta chains came from one sample sequenced in a study of cytotoxic CD8 clonotypes in ibrutinib-treated CLL. Method: immunoSEQ multiplex PCR; TCRdb's copy keeps in-frame clones and lacks some. The table lists roughly 250,000 clones, under 75% of them singletons, with roughly 15% in the top ten. The sample was PBMCs, taken after 24 months of ibrutinib treatment. Receptors were obtained from a human donor with chronic lymphocytic leukemia.

The CDR3, as DNA: TGTGCCAGCAGAATGACAGCAGCCCACGAGCAGTACTTC. It encodes CASRMTAAHEQYF. The chain links TRBV25-1 to TRBJ2-7; D perhaps matches TRBD1 (5 bases). The CDR3 extends over 13 amino acids. The germline V gene has CDR1 MGHDK and CDR2 SYGVNS. Trimming took 6 bases from V and 5 from J, leaving 14 bases between them.

The chain recombines TRBV6-1 with TRBJ1-4; 8 nucleotides agree with TRBD1. This CDR3 region has 15 residues. The V segment lost 5 bases and the J segment 7 bases; nucleotides outside the gene matches: 9. CDR1 is MNHNS and CDR2 is SASEGT in the germline V gene. CDR3 sequence: CASSLQGERLEKLFF. In DNA form, the CDR3 reads TGTGCCAGCAGTTTACAGGGGGAAAGGCTTGAAAAACTGTTTTTT.

J is TRBJ1-1 and V is TRBV6-5; D unresolved. The CDR3 spans 13 residues. The germline gives CDR1 MNHEY, CDR2 SVGAGI. Between the trimmed V and J ends, which lost 6 bases and 3 bases, there was a span of 11 bases. The CDR3: CASSPFADTEAFF. The CDR3, as DNA: TGTGCCAGCAGCCCCTTTGCAGACACTGAAGCTTTCTTT.

The gene calls are TRBV28 and TRBJ2-3; 8 bases are a match to TRBD2. This CDR3 contains 16 residues. V dropped 5 bases and J dropped 4; count of bases not matched to a gene: 11. Germline V gene data show CDR1 as MDHEN and CDR2 as SYDVKM. The CDR3 sequence is CASSNAWTSNSDTQYF. CDR3 nucleotides: TGTGCCAGCAGTAACGCCTGGACTAGCAATTCAGATACGCAGTATTTT.

The chain combines TRBV28 with TRBJ2-7, with D possibly being TRBD1 (5 bases). CDR1 and CDR2 (germline): MDHEN, SYDVKM. The CDR3 covers 15 residues. Trimming removed 5 bases at V and 0 bases at J, with 14 bases between. The CDR3 coding sequence is TGTGCCAGCAGTCCAATGCAGGGATACTCCTACGAGCAGTACTTC. Translated, it gives CASSPMQGYSYEQYF.

This chain uses TRBV4-1 with TRBJ2-5; D ambiguous. The length of the CDR3 is 14 residues. The V end lost 5 bases, the J end lost 2 bases, and 12 bases lay between the germline ends. Germline lookup yields CDR1 MGHRA and CDR2 YSYEKL. The CDR3 bases are TGCGCCAGCAGCGCTGTGGGCATACAAGAGACCCAGTACTTC. This gives the protein CASSAVGIQETQYF.

The chain is built from TRBV7-2 and TRBJ2-1; D might be TRBD2 (5 bases). Deletions cut 0 bases from V and 5 bases from J, with 8 bases between. CDR3 length equals 14 residues. The germline gives CDR1 SGHTA, CDR2 FQGNSA. CDR3 sequence reads: CASSLARAHNEQFF. The CDR3 region has the DNA TGTGCCAGCAGCTTAGCGCGGGCACACAATGAGCAGTTCTTC.

The rearrangement uses TRBV28 and TRBJ2-5; 10 bases align to TRBD2. V dropped 3 bases and J dropped 2; count of bases not matched to a gene: 3. Germline loops: CDR1 MDHEN, CDR2 SYDVKM. The CDR3 sequence is 15 residues long. This chain's CDR3 is CASSFRTSGQETQYF. The CDR3 bases are TGTGCCAGCAGTTTTAGGACTAGCGGACAAGAGACCCAGTACTTC.

The V call is TRBV28, the J call TRBJ2-2, with unresolved D. V was clipped by 3 bases and J by 3 bases, with 5 bases between them. Germline CDR1 is MDHEN and CDR2 is SYDVKM. The CDR3 contains 13 residues. This CDR3 reads CASSFEYTGELFF. CDR3 in DNA: TGTGCCAGCAGTTTCGAGTACACCGGGGAGCTGTTTTTT.

This rearrangement joins TRBV27 to TRBJ2-1, with TRBD2 as a possible D gene (5 bases). CDR3 length equals 13 residues. V was clipped by 3 bases and J by 8 bases, with 11 bases between them. Germline CDR1 MNHEY, CDR2 SMNVEV (reference sequence). The CDR3 spells CASSFGNIYEQFF. CDR3 in DNA: TGTGCCAGCAGTTTCGGGAACATCTATGAGCAGTTCTTC.

The rearrangement joins TRBV30 to TRBJ1-1, with D unresolved. Germline-derived CDR1 and CDR2 are GTSNPN and SVGIG (reference sequence). V was clipped by 5 bases and J by 4 bases, with 11 bases between them. CDR3 length equals 12 residues. CDR3: CAWGGWVTEAFF. In DNA form, the CDR3 reads TGTGCCTGGGGAGGTTGGGTCACTGAAGCTTTCTTT.

V and J are TRBV29-1 and TRBJ1-1; D uncertain. Germline values: CDR1 SQVTM, CDR2 ANQGSEA. Trimming took 6 bases from V and 2 from J, leaving 13 bases between them. The CDR3 totals 13 residues. CDR3 loop: CSVVSAENTEAFF. CDR3 bases: TGCAGCGTCGTCTCAGCCGAAAACACTGAAGCTTTCTTT.

The chain has TRBV7-9 and TRBJ2-1; D gene unclear. With 7 bases removed from V and 3 bases from J, the gap between germline ends came to 7 bases. Germline assignment: CDR1 SEHNR and CDR2 FQNEAQ (reference sequence). The CDR3 loop spans 12 amino acids. CDR3 region: CASIQGYNEQFF. CDR3 DNA sequence: TGTGCCAGCATACAAGGCTACAATGAGCAGTTCTTC.

The chain couples TRBV6-1 to TRBJ1-5, with D hard to call. Germline CDR1 and CDR2: MNHNS and SASEGT. The CDR3 covers 14 residues. The V end lost 4 bases, the J end lost 7 bases, and 14 bases lay between the germline ends. The CDR3 sequence is CASSVGQASQPQHF. The CDR3 nucleotides read TGTGCCAGCAGTGTGGGTCAGGCGTCCCAGCCCCAGCATTTT.

V is TRBV5-8 and J is TRBJ1-2, with a tentative D call TRBD1 (5 bases). Between the trimmed V and J ends, which lost 5 bases and 4 bases, there was a span of 9 bases. There are 12 residues in the CDR3. The germline V gene encodes CDR1 SGHTS and CDR2 YDEGEE. CDR3 in DNA: TGTGCCAGCAGAACAGGTGGCTATGGCTACACCTTC. Amino acid sequence: CASRTGGYGYTF.

The V gene is TRBV30, the J gene TRBJ1-2; unclear D gene. The germline CDR1 and CDR2 sequences are GTSNPN and SVGIG (reference sequence). Trimming took 7 bases from V and 4 from J, leaving 13 bases between them. The CDR3 is made up of 12 amino acids. CDR3 region: CASAIRGYGYTF. In DNA form, the CDR3 reads TGTGCCTCAGCAATCCGGGGCTATGGCTACACCTTC. The variable domain in full, completed from reference TRBV30 and TRBJ1-2, reads SQTIHQWPATLVQPVGSPLSLECTVEGTSNPNLYWYRQAAGRGLQLLFYSVGIGQISSEVPQNLSASRPQDRQFILSSKKLLLSDSGFYLCASAIRGYGYTFGSGTRLTVV.

CDR3 sequence reads: CASSEDPAGTGTYEQYF. The CDR3 DNA sequence: TGTGCCAGCAGTGAAGACCCCGCCGGGACAGGGACCTACGAGCAGTACTTC. The chain combines TRBV2 with TRBJ2-7; TRBD1 matches 9 bases. After removal of 1 base from V and 2 bases from J, the junction contained 9 bases not matched to a gene. This CDR3 spans 17 amino acids. Per the germline V gene, CDR1 is SNHLY and CDR2 is FYNNEI. Full variable domain (missing parts from reference TRBV2 and TRBJ2-7): EPEVTQTPSHQVTQMGQEVILRCVPISNHLYFYWYRQILGQKVEFLVSFYNNEISEKSEIFDDQFSVERPDGSNFTLKIRSTKLEDSAMYFCASSEDPAGTGTYEQYFGPGTRLTVT.

This sequence joins TRBV5-4 and TRBJ2-3; maybe TRBD1 (5 bases). There are 17 residues in the CDR3. Germline CDR1 is SGHNT and CDR2 is YYREEE (reference sequence). The germline V and J ends were trimmed by 0 bases and 1 base, with 15 bases remaining between them. CDR3 protein: CASSLEGRVGGTDTQYF. The CDR3 DNA reads TGTGCCAGCAGCTTGGAAGGACGGGTAGGGGGCACAGATACGCAGTATTTT.

This clone showed up just once. V and J are TRBV13 and TRBJ2-7; 7 bases match TRBD1. V lost 2 bases to trimming and J lost 2 bases; unmatched junction nucleotides: 3. Germline lookup yields CDR1 PRHDT and CDR2 FYEKMQ (reference sequence). The CDR3 is 14 residues long. CDR3 loop: CASSLLGTAYEQYF. The CDR3 DNA follows: TGTGCCAGCAGCTTATTGGGGACAGCCTACGAGCAGTACTTC.

V is TRBV30 and J is TRBJ2-4; the D gene is possibly TRBD1 (6 bases). CDR3 length: 14 residues. V was trimmed by 5 bases and J by 9 bases, leaving 20 bases between them. CDR1 and CDR2 from the germline V gene are GTSNPN and SVGIG (reference sequence). Here the CDR3 DNA reads TGTGCCTGGGGGGGCGGTGGGTCCACGGGCATTCAGTACTTC. It translates to CAWGGGGSTGIQYF.

V is TRBV19 and J is TRBJ2-1; 7 bases are a match to TRBD1. Germline lookup yields CDR1 LNHDA and CDR2 SQIVND (reference sequence). The CDR3 consists of 15 residues. The J segment lost 4 bases and the V segment lost 1 base, leaving 4 bases of the junction unmatched. DNA for the CDR3: TGTGCCAGTAGTATAGCTACAGGGGTTTACAATGAGCAGTTCTTC. Translated, it gives CASSIATGVYNEQFF.

The chain employs TRBV28 and TRBJ1-5, with a tentative D call TRBD1 (5 bases). V lost 4 bases, J lost 0 bases, and 22 bases lay in between. Germline V gives CDR1 MDHEN, CDR2 SYDVKM. The CDR3 has 19 residues. CDR3 amino acids: CASSYVSGGAPYSNQPQHF. The CDR3 DNA sequence: TGTGCCAGCAGTTACGTTTCGGGGGGAGCACCTTATAGCAATCAGCCCCAGCATTTT.

This chain joins TRBV11-3 and TRBJ2-7; D is ambiguous. Germline CDR1 and CDR2: SGHNT and YENEEA. This CDR3 contains 11 residues. V shed 5 bases and J shed 3 bases, with 5 bases lying between them. The DNA of the CDR3 is TGTGCCAGCAGCCATGACTACGAGCAGTACTTC. It is translated as CASSHDYEQYF.

The rearrangement joins TRBV27 to TRBJ1-5; 8 nucleotides match TRBD1. This CDR3 is 15 amino acids long. Germline-derived CDR1 and CDR2 are MNHEY and SMNVEV (reference sequence). With V trimmed by 1 base and J by 2 bases, 1 base remained unmatched. CDR3 sequence (DNA): TGTGCCAGCAGTTTATGGGACAGGCGCAATCAGCCCCAGCATTTT. Translating gives CASSLWDRRNQPQHF.

The CDR3 sequence is CASRGRGETQYF. CDR3 DNA sequence: TGTGCCTCCAGAGGGCGGGGAGAGACCCAGTACTTC. The rearrangement joins TRBV10-3 to TRBJ2-5; TRBD2 is a possible D gene (6 bases). CDR3 length: 12 residues. Per germline, CDR1 ENHRY and CDR2 SYGVKD. V gave up 11 bases and J gave up 4 bases, with 14 bases separating them.

This clone was seen a handful of times. V and J are TRBV7-9 and TRBJ2-3; 10 bases are shared with TRBD2. Per the germline V gene, CDR1 is SEHNR and CDR2 is FQNEAQ (reference sequence). J lost 0 bases, V lost 7 bases, and 13 bases had no gene match. The CDR3 is 18 residues long. CDR3 bases: TGTGCCAGCACCAGACTAGCGGGCGACCGGGCTAGCACAGATACGCAGTATTTT. Amino acid sequence: CASTRLAGDRASTDTQYF. The full variable domain, rest sourced from reference TRBV7-9 and TRBJ2-3, is DTGVSQNPRHKITKRGQNVTFRCDPISEHNRLYWYRQTLGQGPEFLTYFQNEAQLEKSRLLSDRFSAERPKGSFSTLEIQRTEQGDSAMYLCASTRLAGDRASTDTQYFGPGTRLTVL.